Sequencing of this T cell receptor (beta chain) was carried out in a study of blood T cell repertoires in COVID-19 (dated by TCRdb to 2019 to 2021). For the wider study: Collaborator samples came from the United States, Italy and Spain and covered acute and convalescent phases of COVID-19. The material from the prospective study consisted of cDNA or gDNA derived from T cells, B-cell-depleted T cells, or PBMCs. Deeply sampled blood TCRbeta repertoires from subjects exposed to, actively infected with, or recovered from COVID-19 were included in the dataset. The repertoires were released in a freely available public database intended as a resource for research on the immune response to SARS-CoV-2. Samples were obtained from the ongoing ImmuneRACE study (first 160 participants) and from 1,254 subjects provided by 6 global collaborators. A de-identified subject ID, COVID-19 status, age in years and sex were almost always included in the sample metadata. Where available, HLA class I and class II types were obtained from metadata supplied by the sample provider rather than from assay-based typing.

Overall study results and their limits: The quantity of clinical and demographic metadata differed by source and by participant and was supplied without curation.

TCRbeta CDR3 regions were amplified from genomic DNA by means of the immunoSEQ Assay, a bias-controlled multiplex PCR. As for how the authors treated the data: Nucleated cell counts per sample were estimated from amplification of reference gene primers within the assay. Sequence reads were collapsed and filtered to measure the absolute abundance of every unique TCRbeta CDR3 rearrangement. For each sample, productive Simpson clonality was calculated as the square root of Simpson's diversity index over productive rearrangements. TCRdb mirrors the immuneACCESS table, restricted to in-frame sequences. Some clones are absent from its copies; in checked studies, under half trace to an unresolved V gene, and the reason for the others is unknown. V and J calls and clone size are those listed in that table; D and trimming were worked out from the DNA. The sample table records a few hundred thousand clones; approximately 89% of these occur just once. Jointly, the top ten make up 3.5% to 5% of the sample.

Samples from volunteer blood donors who had recovered from COVID-19 were contributed by a second Seattle source. The collaborating institutions used their own protocols to collect whole blood in K2EDTA tubes. Collaborator samples were shipped for TCRbeta analysis as frozen whole blood, isolated PBMCs, or DNA extracted from either sample type. With respect to this clone: The antigen this receptor binds is unknown. No base-level quality is on record; no much larger clone is a single base apart.

Sequencing was done on a sample of peripheral blood. The source of this sequence is a woman between 40 and 55 years old who had recovered from COVID-19.

The nucleotide sequence reads TGTGCCAGCTCTGGAGGGTCGAGTGGCTACACCTTC. It is translated as CASSGGSSGYTF. The chain is made from TRBV28 and TRBJ1-2; confidence is insufficient to name the D gene. The CDR3 holds 12 amino acids from the cysteine to the phenylalanine. Left in the record is the CDR3 DNA by itself, 36 bases read in frame from the first base. CDR1 and CDR2, per the germline V gene, are MDHEN and SYDVKM. V was cut back by 8 bases and J by 7 bases, leaving a gap of 14 bases between them.